This is a list of T cell receptor beta chains from one sample in a study of blood T cells in healthy people across ages. TCRdb reprocessed the 5' RACE reads via MiXCR and lists one record per CDR3 protein. Of approximately 2,000,000 distinct CDR3 sequences in the sample, around 42% were seen once. Material for sequencing was blood. These receptors were collected from a human donor in good health. CDR3s include the opening cysteine and the closing phenylalanine or tryptophan. D genes are given only for firm matches. Expanded clones get a size class; other rows say once, few or many, or leave the size out.

CDR3aa: CASSDLQGARSYGYTF; CDR3nt: TGTGCCAGCAGTGATTTACAGGGGGCGAGGTCCTATGGTTACACCTTC; v_gene: TRBV2; j_gene: TRBJ1-2; len: 16; d_gene: TRBD1; abundance: -
CDR3aa: CASRLAGLAGTYEQYF; CDR3nt: TGTGCCAGCAGACTAGCGGGACTAGCGGGGACCTACGAGCAGTACTTC; v_gene: TRBV27; j_gene: TRBJ2-7; len: 16; d_gene: TRBD2; abundance: -
CDR3aa: CASSVVGQGIDEQYF; CDR3nt: TGCGCCAGCAGCGTAGTAGGACAGGGGATCGACGAGCAGTACTTC; v_gene: TRBV5-1; j_gene: TRBJ2-7; len: 15; d_gene: TRBD1; abundance: few
CDR3aa: CAISRDRDDEQFF; CDR3nt: TGTGCCATCAGTCGGGACAGGGACGATGAGCAGTTCTTC; v_gene: TRBV10-3; j_gene: TRBJ2-1; len: 13; d_gene: TRBD1; abundance: few
CDR3aa: CASSLKGQGSYEQYF; CDR3nt: TGTGCCAGCAGCTTAAAGGGACAGGGCTCCTACGAGCAGTACTTC; v_gene: TRBV7-2; j_gene: TRBJ2-7; len: 15; d_gene: TRBD1; abundance: many
CDR3aa: CSATERVLGSNQPQHF; CDR3nt: TGCAGTGCTACAGAAAGGGTGCTAGGGAGCAATCAGCCCCAGCATTTT; v_gene: TRBV20-1; j_gene: TRBJ1-5; len: 16; d_gene: -; abundance: -
CDR3aa: CASSLGSSGFTSYEQYF; CDR3nt: TGTGCCAGCAGCTTGGGGTCTAGCGGCTTCACCTCCTACGAGCAGTACTTC; v_gene: TRBV5-5; j_gene: TRBJ2-7; len: 17; d_gene: TRBD2; abundance: -
CDR3aa: CASSLPGGRKGYTF; CDR3nt: TGCGCCAGCAGCCTCCCCGGCGGACGGAAAGGCTACACCTTC; v_gene: TRBV4-1; j_gene: TRBJ1-2; len: 14; d_gene: -; abundance: few
CDR3aa: CASSLEGSHYGYTF; CDR3nt: TGCGCCAGCAGCTTAGAGGGATCCCACTATGGCTACACCTTC; v_gene: TRBV5-1; j_gene: TRBJ1-2; len: 14; d_gene: -; abundance: -
CDR3aa: CSARKPTEPYGYTF; CDR3nt: TGCAGTGCTAGGAAGCCGACAGAGCCCTATGGCTACACCTTC; v_gene: TRBV20-1; j_gene: TRBJ1-2; len: 14; d_gene: -; abundance: -
CDR3aa: CASSPTQGAGETQYF; CDR3nt: TGTGCCAGCTCACCCACCCAGGGGGCGGGAGAGACCCAGTACTTC; v_gene: TRBV18; j_gene: TRBJ2-5; len: 15; d_gene: TRBD1; abundance: few
CDR3aa: CASSPGVYGYTF; CDR3nt: TGTGCCAGCAGCCCGGGCGTCTATGGCTACACCTTC; v_gene: TRBV6-5; j_gene: TRBJ1-2; len: 12; d_gene: -; abundance: many
CDR3aa: CASSINQNRELFF; CDR3nt: TGTGCCAGCAGTATTAATCAGAACCGGGAGCTGTTTTTT; v_gene: TRBV28; j_gene: TRBJ2-2; len: 13; d_gene: -; abundance: few
CDR3aa: CASSQVWDLSGANVLTF; CDR3nt: TGCGCCAGCAGCCAAGTATGGGACCTTTCTGGGGCCAACGTCCTGACTTTC; v_gene: TRBV4-1; j_gene: TRBJ2-6; len: 17; d_gene: -; abundance: few
CDR3aa: CASSLGLMTYEQYF; CDR3nt: TGTGCCAGCAGTTTAGGCCTGATGACCTACGAGCAGTACTTC; v_gene: TRBV28; j_gene: TRBJ2-7; len: 14; d_gene: -; abundance: -
CDR3aa: CASSFSKGPERGLAKNIQYF; CDR3nt: TGTGCCAGCAGCTTCTCAAAGGGGCCAGAAAGGGGATTAGCCAAAAACATTCAGTACTTC; v_gene: TRBV7-2; j_gene: TRBJ2-4; len: 20; d_gene: -; abundance: few